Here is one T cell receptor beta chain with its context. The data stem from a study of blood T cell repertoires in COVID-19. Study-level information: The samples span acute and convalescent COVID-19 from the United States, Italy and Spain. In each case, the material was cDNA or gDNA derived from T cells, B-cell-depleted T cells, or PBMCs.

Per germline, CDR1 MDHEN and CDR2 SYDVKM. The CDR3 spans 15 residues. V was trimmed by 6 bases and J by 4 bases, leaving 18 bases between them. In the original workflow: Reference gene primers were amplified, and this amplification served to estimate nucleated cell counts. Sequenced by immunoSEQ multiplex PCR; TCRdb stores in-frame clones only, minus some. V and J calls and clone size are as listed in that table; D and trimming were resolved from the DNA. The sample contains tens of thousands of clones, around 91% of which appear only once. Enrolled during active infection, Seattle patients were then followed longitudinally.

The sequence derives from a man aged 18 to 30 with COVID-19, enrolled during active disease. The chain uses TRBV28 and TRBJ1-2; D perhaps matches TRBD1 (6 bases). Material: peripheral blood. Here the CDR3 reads CASSHPRQAIYGYTF. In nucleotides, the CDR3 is TGTGCCAGCAGCCACCCACGACAGGCGATCTATGGCTACACCTTC.